This passage covers 2 T cell receptor beta chains from one sample sequenced in a study of cytomegalovirus exposure and HLA in healthy donors. TCRdb's copy holds only in-frame clones and misses some; the assay was immunoSEQ multiplex PCR. The sample lists about 150,000 clones, 89% seen once, with over 9% in the top ten. Specimen: PBMCs. Source of these receptors: a woman aged 18-29 years in good health and CMV-seropositive.

The V gene is TRBV19, the J gene TRBJ2-1; 8 nucleotides align to TRBD2. J gave up 4 bases and V 3 bases, and 11 bases lay outside the gene matches. The V gene's germline CDR1 is LNHDA and CDR2 SQIVND (reference sequence). CDR3 length: 17 amino acids. This CDR3 reads CASSIGSPSGPYNEQFF. As DNA, the CDR3 is TGTGCCAGTAGTATCGGGTCGCCTAGCGGGCCTTACAATGAGCAGTTCTTC. Full variable domain (remainder filled in from reference TRBV19 and TRBJ2-1): DGGITQSPKYLFRKEGQNVTLSCEQNLNHDAMYWYRQDPGQGLRLIYYSQIVNDFQKGDIAEGYSVSREKKESFPLTVTSAQKNPTAFYLCASSIGSPSGPYNEQFFGPGTRLTVL.

V usage is TRBV27 and J usage is TRBJ2-7, with 11 bases matching TRBD1. The CDR3 consists of 18 residues. The germline gives CDR1 MNHEY, CDR2 SMNVEV (reference sequence). V lost 0 bases, J lost 7 bases, and 14 bases stayed unmatched. This CDR3 is CASSLSGTGGRRSGEQYF. The CDR3 nucleotides are TGTGCCAGCAGTTTATCCGGGACAGGGGGGAGGAGGTCGGGTGAGCAGTACTTC.